The rows below give T cell receptor beta chains drawn from one sample of a study of post-analysis software for immune sequencing data. In TCRdb, the PCR reads were re-called with MiXCR into one record per CDR3 protein. This table holds about 560,000 distinct CDR3 sequences, 40% to 50% found once. The source material was blood. The origin of the receptors is a girl aged 10 to 17 with multiple sclerosis. Both conserved end residues are part of each CDR3. Each record gives: J gene, D gene, clone size, V gene, CDR3 protein, CDR3 DNA. A D gene is named only where the DNA matches it firmly. Size values are once, few and many counts, or a class for expanded clones, and some rows have none.

j_gene: TRBJ2-1
d_gene: NA
abundance: NA
v_gene: TRBV12-3/TRBV12-4
CDR3aa: CASSWVGGEQFF
CDR3nt: TGTGCCAGCAGCTGGGTTGGCGGAGAGCAGTTCTTC

j_gene: TRBJ2-7
d_gene: TRBD1
abundance: few
v_gene: TRBV5-1
CDR3aa: CASSTGTAVESYEQYF
CDR3nt: TGCGCCAGCAGCACAGGGACAGCTGTTGAAAGCTACGAGCAGTACTTC

j_gene: TRBJ2-5
d_gene: NA
abundance: NA
v_gene: TRBV10-3
CDR3aa: CAISEGRQTGTQYF
CDR3nt: TGTGCCATCAGTGAAGGTAGACAGACAGGGACCCAGTACTTC

j_gene: TRBJ2-5
d_gene: NA
abundance: NA
v_gene: TRBV29-1
CDR3aa: CSVEATRQETQYF
CDR3nt: TGCAGCGTTGAAGCCACTAGACAAGAGACCCAGTACTTC

j_gene: TRBJ1-2
d_gene: TRBD1
abundance: few
v_gene: TRBV20-1
CDR3aa: CSALRGANYGYTF
CDR3nt: TGCAGTGCCCTCAGGGGGGCCAACTATGGCTACACCTTC

j_gene: TRBJ2-5
d_gene: NA
abundance: once
v_gene: TRBV12-3/TRBV12-4
CDR3aa: CATLKLGKTQYF
CDR3nt: TGTGCCACCCTAAAACTTGGGAAGACCCAGTACTTC

j_gene: TRBJ2-3
d_gene: TRBD1
abundance: NA
v_gene: TRBV20-1
CDR3aa: CSAQSGTDRKDTQYF
CDR3nt: TGCAGTGCTCAATCGGGGACAGATCGAAAAGATACGCAGTATTTT

j_gene: TRBJ2-7
d_gene: NA
abundance: NA
v_gene: TRBV9
CDR3aa: CDSSLGGGPYEQYF
CDR3nt: TGTGACAGCAGCCTAGGCGGGGGCCCATACGAGCAGTACTTC

j_gene: TRBJ2-1
d_gene: TRBD2
abundance: NA
v_gene: TRBV24-1
CDR3aa: CATSDPGGASGSYEQFF
CDR3nt: TGTGCCACCAGTGATCCTGGGGGGGCTAGCGGGAGCTATGAGCAGTTCTTC

j_gene: TRBJ2-3
d_gene: TRBD2
abundance: few
v_gene: TRBV7-3
CDR3aa: CASSLTGGGTNTDTQYF
CDR3nt: TGTGCCAGCAGCTTAACGGGCGGGGGGACAAACACAGATACGCAGTATTTT

j_gene: TRBJ2-5
d_gene: NA
abundance: NA
v_gene: TRBV29-1
CDR3aa: CSVVGTGFSETQYF
CDR3nt: TGCAGCGTTGTAGGGACTGGATTTTCAGAGACCCAGTACTTC

j_gene: TRBJ1-1
d_gene: TRBD1
abundance: NA
v_gene: TRBV27
CDR3aa: CASSAHRGVRNTEAFF
CDR3nt: TGTGCCAGCAGTGCGCACAGGGGCGTGCGTAACACTGAAGCTTTCTTT

j_gene: TRBJ2-5
d_gene: TRBD1
abundance: NA
v_gene: TRBV29-1
CDR3aa: CSVEGTGGYETQYF
CDR3nt: TGCAGCGTTGAAGGGACAGGGGGTTATGAGACCCAGTACTTC

j_gene: TRBJ1-1
d_gene: NA
abundance: NA
v_gene: TRBV3-1
CDR3aa: CASSQVRPAEAFF
CDR3nt: TGTGCCAGCAGCCAAGTACGCCCAGCTGAAGCTTTCTTT

j_gene: TRBJ2-3
d_gene: TRBD2
abundance: few
v_gene: TRBV4-2
CDR3aa: CASSQPGLADTDTQYF
CDR3nt: TGTGCCAGCAGCCAGCCGGGACTAGCGGACACAGATACGCAGTATTTT

j_gene: TRBJ1-1
d_gene: NA
abundance: few
v_gene: TRBV4-1
CDR3aa: CASSLIGTTEAFF
CDR3nt: TGCGCCAGCAGCTTGATTGGGACCACTGAAGCTTTCTTT

j_gene: TRBJ1-2
d_gene: NA
abundance: NA
v_gene: TRBV29-1
CDR3aa: CSVKGLDYGYTF
CDR3nt: TGCAGCGTAAAAGGGCTGGACTATGGCTACACCTTC

j_gene: TRBJ1-1
d_gene: NA
abundance: once
v_gene: TRBV19
CDR3aa: CASRQAVEAFF
CDR3nt: TGTGCCAGTCGACAGGCGGTTGAAGCTTTCTTT

j_gene: TRBJ1-4
d_gene: TRBD1
abundance: NA
v_gene: TRBV12-3/TRBV12-4
CDR3aa: CASRRDRGTNEKLFF
CDR3nt: TGTGCCAGCAGGAGGGACAGGGGTACTAATGAAAAACTGTTTTTT

j_gene: TRBJ1-5
d_gene: TRBD1
abundance: NA
v_gene: TRBV15
CDR3aa: CASGQGNQPQHF
CDR3nt: TGTGCCAGTGGACAGGGCAATCAGCCCCAGCATTTT

j_gene: TRBJ1-5
d_gene: NA
abundance: NA
v_gene: TRBV7-2
CDR3aa: CASSSDWDQPQHF
CDR3nt: TGTGCCAGCAGCTCGGACTGGGATCAGCCCCAGCATTTT